The clone carrying this TCR beta chain was recorded a few times. The antigen is undetermined. The source of the sample is a study of T cell repertoires in cytomegalovirus infection. The CDR3 contains 13 residues. V was clipped by 3 bases and J by 5 bases, with 11 bases between them. CDR1 and CDR2 from the germline V gene are LNHDA and SQIVND (reference sequence). TCRdb fed the reads into MiXCR, producing one record per CDR3 protein. The table records hundreds of thousands of distinct CDR3 sequences, 30% to 35% of them present only once. Overall study results and limits: The ex vivo response was dominated by HLA-C-restricted CMV-specific TCR beta clonotypes.

The material sequenced was cultured PBMCs, taken from culture after CMV antigen stimulation. This clonotype was sampled from a human donor in good health (CMV status not recorded). Some clones in this sample may be carry-over from other donors' samples. The chain couples TRBV19 to TRBJ2-7; maybe TRBD2 (5 bases). In DNA, the CDR3 is TGTGCCAGTAGTATTGGACCCGGGAACGAGCAGTACTTC. Protein product: CASSIGPGNEQYF.